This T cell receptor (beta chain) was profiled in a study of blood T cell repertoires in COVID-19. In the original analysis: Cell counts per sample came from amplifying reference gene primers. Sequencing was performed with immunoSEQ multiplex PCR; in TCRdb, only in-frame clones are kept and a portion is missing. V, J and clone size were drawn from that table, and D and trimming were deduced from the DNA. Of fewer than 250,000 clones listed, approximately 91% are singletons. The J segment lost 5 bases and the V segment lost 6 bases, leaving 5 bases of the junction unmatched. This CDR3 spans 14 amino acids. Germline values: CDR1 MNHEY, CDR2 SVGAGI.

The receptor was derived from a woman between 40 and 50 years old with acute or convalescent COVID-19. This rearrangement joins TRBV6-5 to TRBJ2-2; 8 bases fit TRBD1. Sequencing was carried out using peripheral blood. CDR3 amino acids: CASSQGAGTGELFF. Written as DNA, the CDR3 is TGTGCCAGCAGCCAGGGGGCAGGGACCGGGGAGCTGTTTTTT.